Many counts were recorded for the clone carrying this T cell receptor (beta chain). Its antigen is unknown. TCR beta CDR3 sequences were amplified from RNA transcripts. An initial round of RT-PCR targeting the TCR CDR3 relied on the HTBI primer set. In TCRdb, the multiplex PCR reads were re-called with MiXCR into one record per CDR3 protein. The sample holds fewer than 600,000 distinct CDR3 sequences, around 15% seen once. CDR1 and CDR2 (germline): MDHEN, SYDVKM. Trimming removed 6 bases from V and 7 bases from J; junction bases left unmatched: 5. This CDR3 is 14 amino acids long. The data belong to a study of T cells in Graves' hyperthyroidism and ophthalmopathy. Study results and caveats: A model of 13 V-J pairs discriminated ophthalmopathy from stable hyperthyroidism.

Subjects aged 18 to 65 presented with newly diagnosed hyperthyroidism of less than 2 months' duration. The V gene is TRBV28, the J gene TRBJ2-1; 11 positions agree with TRBD2. This TCR was recovered from a woman aged 40 to 50 with Graves' hyperthyroidism. The sequenced sample consisted of blood. The CDR3 protein is CASSLTSGRNEQFF. CDR3 DNA sequence: TGTGCCAGCAGCTTAACTAGCGGGAGAAATGAGCAGTTCTTC.